These 11 T cell receptor beta chains were all obtained from the same sample, sequenced in a study of blood T cell repertoires in COVID-19. Sequencing used immunoSEQ multiplex PCR; TCRdb keeps in-frame clones, though not all of them. Of about 90,000 clones in the sample, over 80% were seen once. The sequenced sample consisted of peripheral blood. The origin of the receptors is a woman in her 70s with active or convalescent COVID-19.

In the case of this clone: At one end the junction does not follow the germline gene, possibly because of a read error. The V gene is TRBV4-3, the J gene TRBJ2-5, with 9 bases aligning to TRBD2. The germline CDR1 and CDR2 sequences are LGHNA and YSLEER. The CDR3 is 15 amino acids. The CDR3 spells CASSQGLADQEPQYF. For the CDR3, the DNA is TGCGCCAGCAGCCAAGGACTAGCGGACCAAGAGCCCCAGTACTTC.

This sequence joins TRBV6-1 and TRBJ2-7, with D possibly matching TRBD1 (5 bases). This CDR3 comprises 14 residues. The germline V gene encodes CDR1 MNHNS and CDR2 SASEGT. V was cut by 1 base and J by 2 bases, with 9 bases left in between. DNA of the CDR3: TGTGCCAGCAGTGAAGACACAGGAACCTACGAGCAGTACTTC. Amino acid sequence: CASSEDTGTYEQYF.

This sequence joins TRBV5-1 and TRBJ2-7, with a tentative D call TRBD2 (5 bases). The germline CDR1 and CDR2 sequences are SGHRS and YFSETQ. Trimming removed 4 bases from V and 0 bases from J, with 11 bases in between. This CDR3 has 14 residues. CDR3 DNA sequence: TGCGCCAGCAGCGTGGCTACTAGCTCCTACGAGCAGTACTTC. Translating it yields CASSVATSSYEQYF.

This clone was seen a handful of times. In the same sample, other DNA sequences code for this CDR3. The chain joins TRBV24-1 to TRBJ1-4; 8 positions match TRBD1. Per the germline V gene, CDR1 is KGHDR and CDR2 is SFDVKD. The ends lost 2 bases at V and 8 bases at J; junction bases unmatched: 6. This CDR3 has 15 amino acids. CDR3 sequence reads: CATSDSQGAVEKLFF. The CDR3 DNA follows: TGTGCCACCAGTGATTCCCAGGGGGCGGTGGAAAAACTGTTTTTT.

The chain uses TRBV9 and TRBJ2-2, with D possibly matching TRBD2 (6 bases). CDR3 size: 17 residues. CDR1 and CDR2 (germline): SGDLS, YYNGEE. The ends were cut back, 4 bases at V and 1 base at J, with 17 bases in the middle. This chain's CDR3 is CASSPARTAGNTGELFF. CDR3 nucleotide sequence: TGTGCCAGCAGCCCTGCTCGTACAGCGGGGAACACCGGGGAGCTGTTTTTT.

The CDR3 DNA sequence: TGTGCCAGTAGGCGACGGGACATCGGCACGGAGTATGGCTACACCTTC. It encodes CASRRRDIGTEYGYTF. The rearrangement joins TRBV19 to TRBJ1-2, with a weak D call TRBD1 (6 bases). Germline values: CDR1 LNHDA, CDR2 SQIVND (reference sequence). CDR3 length: 16 residues. Trimming pared 6 bases from V and 5 bases from J, leaving 22 bases between.

The genes are TRBV6-5 and TRBJ1-4; D is unclear. The CDR3 extends over 16 amino acids. CDR1 and CDR2 from the germline V gene are MNHEY and SVGAGI. V dropped 2 bases and J dropped 8 bases, with 18 bases sitting between them. For the CDR3, the DNA is TGTGCCAGCAGTTACACAGCGGGGTTAACCACGGAAAAACTGTTTTTT. Its protein product is CASSYTAGLTTEKLFF.

This chain links TRBV7-2 with TRBJ2-7; 10 bases line up with TRBD1. Per germline, CDR1 SGHTA and CDR2 FQGNSA. The CDR3 runs 14 residues. J lost 4 bases, V lost 5 bases, and 5 bases had no gene match. The CDR3 bases are TGTGCCAGCAGCCCCGGGACAGGGGTTTACGAGCAGTACTTC. It specifies CASSPGTGVYEQYF.

The chain recombines TRBV7-9 with TRBJ1-2; perhaps TRBD1 as D (5 bases). This CDR3 spans 13 amino acids. Germline lookup yields CDR1 SEHNR and CDR2 FQNEAQ (reference sequence). V was trimmed by 2 bases and J by 6 bases, leaving 10 bases between them. CDR3 DNA: TGTGCCAGCAGCTTATCAGGGCTACATGGCTACACCTTC. Translating it yields CASSLSGLHGYTF.

The chain recombines TRBV3-1 (or the pseudogene TRBV3-2) with TRBJ1-1, with TRBD1 as a possible D gene (5 bases). V dropped 4 bases and J dropped 7 bases, with 16 bases sitting between them. There are 14 residues in the CDR3. Germline-derived CDR1 and CDR2 are LGHDT and YNNKEL (reference sequence). The chain's CDR3 is CASSPGRKTDEAFF. The CDR3, as DNA: TGTGCCAGCAGCCCCGGCCGAAAGACAGATGAAGCTTTCTTT.

The rearrangement uses TRBV12-3 or TRBV12-4 and TRBJ1-1; D is ambiguous. The CDR3 is 13 residues long. With 8 bases removed from V and 1 base from J, the gap between germline ends came to 11 bases. Written as DNA, the CDR3 is TGTGCCAGCGTACGGGGAGGGAACACTGAAGCTTTCTTT. Residues: CASVRGGNTEAFF.